Presented here are 11 T cell receptor beta chains from one specimen sequenced in a study of blood T cell repertoires in COVID-19. Using immunoSEQ multiplex PCR, the repertoire was profiled, and TCRdb retains in-frame clones only, with some absent. The data contain over 200,000 clones, roughly 80% of them singletons. Sequenced input: peripheral blood. The receptors shown here come from a human donor in a cohort sampled during active COVID-19.

The chain recombines TRBV9 with TRBJ1-2; 7 nucleotides agree with TRBD1. After removal of 4 bases from V and 4 bases from J, the junction contained 4 bases not matched to a gene. CDR1 SGDLS and CDR2 YYNGEE come from the germline V gene. This CDR3 is 13 amino acids long. The CDR3 sequence is CASSSGQFYGYTF. The CDR3 DNA is TGTGCCAGCAGCTCGGGACAGTTCTATGGCTACACCTTC.

The V call is TRBV28, the J call TRBJ1-5; TRBD1 might be the D (6 bases). CDR3 size: 14 residues. V was trimmed by 5 bases and J by 9 bases, leaving 17 bases between them. Germline loops: CDR1 MDHEN, CDR2 SYDVKM. The CDR3 here is CASSPGGGSRPQHF. Here the CDR3 DNA reads TGTGCCAGCAGTCCCGGCGGGGGCTCGCGGCCCCAGCATTTT. Drawing the rest from reference TRBV28 and TRBJ1-5, the complete variable domain is DVKVTQSSRYLVKRTGEKVFLECVQDMDHENMFWYRQDPGLGLRLIYFSYDVKMKEKGDIPEGYSVSREKKERFSLILESASTNQTSMYLCASSPGGGSRPQHFGDGTRLSIL.

This clone was counted a single time. The chain links TRBV28 to TRBJ2-3, with no clear D. The length of the CDR3 is 12 residues. Per germline, CDR1 MDHEN and CDR2 SYDVKM. The germline V and J ends were trimmed by 3 bases and 3 bases, with 4 bases remaining between them. This CDR3 is CASSFLTDTQYF. The CDR3 coding sequence is TGTGCCAGCAGTTTCCTGACAGATACGCAGTATTTT.

The rearrangement joins TRBV10-3 to TRBJ2-7; 10 bases are a match to TRBD1. The CDR3 is 14 amino acids. CDR1 is ENHRY and CDR2 is SYGVKD in the germline V gene. With V trimmed by 4 bases and J by 6 bases, 6 bases remained unmatched. CDR3 sequence reads: CAISVGTGVIEQYF. In DNA, the CDR3 is TGTGCCATCAGTGTAGGGACAGGGGTCATCGAGCAGTACTTC.

This chain connects TRBV4-3 to TRBJ1-2; TRBD1 matches at 8 bases. The CDR3 is made up of 13 amino acids. Germline V gene sequence: CDR1 LGHNA, CDR2 YSLEER. Trimming at V came to 0 bases and at J to 8 bases, leaving 2 bases not matched to a gene. CDR3 nucleotides: TGCGCCAGCAGCCAAGACAGGGGGCGGGGCTACACCTTC. Amino acids: CASSQDRGRGYTF.

V gene TRBV30 combines with J gene TRBJ2-1, with 7 bases matching TRBD2. The CDR3 contains 17 residues. Germline V gene sequence: CDR1 GTSNPN, CDR2 SVGIG (reference sequence). V lost 0 bases, J lost 0 bases, and 8 bases stayed unmatched. For the CDR3, the DNA is TGTGCCTGGAGTGTATTAAGCGGGGTTCGCTCCTACAATGAGCAGTTCTTC. It codes for CAWSVLSGVRSYNEQFF.

V is TRBV11-2 and J is TRBJ2-1, with D perhaps TRBD2 (6 bases). Germline CDR1 reads SGHAT; CDR2 reads FQNNGV. CDR3 length: 15 residues. V shed 3 bases and J shed 0 bases, with 9 bases lying between them. As DNA, the CDR3 is TGTGCCAGCAGCTTTGGGCGGGACTCCTACAATGAGCAGTTCTTC. Its protein is CASSFGRDSYNEQFF.

This clone was observed a handful of times. This same CDR3 is encoded by further DNA sequences in the sample. The chain links TRBV18 to TRBJ1-1; D is possibly TRBD1 (5 bases). V lost 6 bases and J lost 1, with 9 bases in between. The CDR3 is 13 amino acids. Germline-derived CDR1 and CDR2 are KGHSH and LQKENI. The CDR3 reads CASSLQGNTEAFF. The CDR3 coding sequence is TGTGCCAGCTCCCTTCAGGGGAACACTGAAGCTTTCTTT.

The gene calls are TRBV27 and TRBJ1-1; D gene unclear. V was shortened by 2 bases and J by 2 bases, with 6 bases between the two germline ends. The germline CDR1 and CDR2 sequences are MNHEY and SMNVEV (reference sequence). This CDR3 has 13 residues. Here the CDR3 reads CASSLPGNTEAFF. Written as DNA, the CDR3 is TGTGCCAGCAGTTTACCGGGAAACACTGAAGCTTTCTTT.

The CDR3 coding sequence is TGTGCCAGTAGTATGGTACAGGGGGTTACTGAAGCTTTCTTT. It specifies CASSMVQGVTEAFF. V is TRBV19 and J is TRBJ1-1, with 8 bases fitting TRBD1. Per the germline V gene, CDR1 is LNHDA and CDR2 is SQIVND (reference sequence). V was pared by 3 bases and J by 5 bases, with 5 bases of the junction left unmatched. This CDR3 contains 14 residues.

The genes are TRBV25-1 and TRBJ2-7; D call uncertain. CDR3 size: 14 residues. Germline CDR1 reads MGHDK; CDR2 reads SYGVNS. Deletions cut 2 bases from V and 0 bases from J, with 8 bases between. The CDR3 DNA follows: TGTGCCAGCAGTGAAGGCAGGCTCTCCTACGAGCAGTACTTC. Translating gives CASSEGRLSYEQYF.